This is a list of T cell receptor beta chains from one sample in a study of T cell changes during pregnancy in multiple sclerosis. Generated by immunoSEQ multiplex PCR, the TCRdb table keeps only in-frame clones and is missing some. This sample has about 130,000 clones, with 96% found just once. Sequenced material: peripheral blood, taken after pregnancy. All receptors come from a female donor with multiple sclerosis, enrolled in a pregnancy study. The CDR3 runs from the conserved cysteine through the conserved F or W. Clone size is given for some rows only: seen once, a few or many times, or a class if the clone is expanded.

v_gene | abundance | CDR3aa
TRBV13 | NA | CASSFSGGNEQFF
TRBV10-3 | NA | CAIRGQTGDQETQYF
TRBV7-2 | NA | CASSLGGRAYEQYF
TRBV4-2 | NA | CASSQDYFRLAQKYEQYF
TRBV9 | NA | CASSSSTLLETGELFF
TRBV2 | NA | CAMGPGLAGSYEQYF
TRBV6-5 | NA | CASSAGRLELAFF
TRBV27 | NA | CASSSLSRPGQPQHF
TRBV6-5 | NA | CASGKEQGLLYEQYF
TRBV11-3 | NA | CASSASGRATGELFF
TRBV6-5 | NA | CASSYSGGSLLDEQYF
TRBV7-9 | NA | CASSLASGVGNTEAFF
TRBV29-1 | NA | CSVETREETQYF
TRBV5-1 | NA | CASSFSRAGALLEQYF
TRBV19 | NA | CASSIQGVALDTEAFF
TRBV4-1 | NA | CASSIRQERETQYF
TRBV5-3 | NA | CARSWETGYEQYF
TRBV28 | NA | CASSLSGQGDETQYF
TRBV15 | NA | CATSRGGQNEQFF
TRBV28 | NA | CASSRYTYSGLAGVQETQYF
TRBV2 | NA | CASSVSTITATDYEQYF
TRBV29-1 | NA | CSVEDRRGTNTDTQYF
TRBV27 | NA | CASSLGLAGRDTQYF
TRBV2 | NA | CASSGLAGGPYEQYF
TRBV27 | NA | CASSSQRSLGGDTQYF
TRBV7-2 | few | CASRDGLAAPTDTQYF
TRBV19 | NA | CASSRLAGGPGEQFF
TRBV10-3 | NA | CAIRGVGGASNEQFF
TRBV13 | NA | CASSFAGTPKGFF